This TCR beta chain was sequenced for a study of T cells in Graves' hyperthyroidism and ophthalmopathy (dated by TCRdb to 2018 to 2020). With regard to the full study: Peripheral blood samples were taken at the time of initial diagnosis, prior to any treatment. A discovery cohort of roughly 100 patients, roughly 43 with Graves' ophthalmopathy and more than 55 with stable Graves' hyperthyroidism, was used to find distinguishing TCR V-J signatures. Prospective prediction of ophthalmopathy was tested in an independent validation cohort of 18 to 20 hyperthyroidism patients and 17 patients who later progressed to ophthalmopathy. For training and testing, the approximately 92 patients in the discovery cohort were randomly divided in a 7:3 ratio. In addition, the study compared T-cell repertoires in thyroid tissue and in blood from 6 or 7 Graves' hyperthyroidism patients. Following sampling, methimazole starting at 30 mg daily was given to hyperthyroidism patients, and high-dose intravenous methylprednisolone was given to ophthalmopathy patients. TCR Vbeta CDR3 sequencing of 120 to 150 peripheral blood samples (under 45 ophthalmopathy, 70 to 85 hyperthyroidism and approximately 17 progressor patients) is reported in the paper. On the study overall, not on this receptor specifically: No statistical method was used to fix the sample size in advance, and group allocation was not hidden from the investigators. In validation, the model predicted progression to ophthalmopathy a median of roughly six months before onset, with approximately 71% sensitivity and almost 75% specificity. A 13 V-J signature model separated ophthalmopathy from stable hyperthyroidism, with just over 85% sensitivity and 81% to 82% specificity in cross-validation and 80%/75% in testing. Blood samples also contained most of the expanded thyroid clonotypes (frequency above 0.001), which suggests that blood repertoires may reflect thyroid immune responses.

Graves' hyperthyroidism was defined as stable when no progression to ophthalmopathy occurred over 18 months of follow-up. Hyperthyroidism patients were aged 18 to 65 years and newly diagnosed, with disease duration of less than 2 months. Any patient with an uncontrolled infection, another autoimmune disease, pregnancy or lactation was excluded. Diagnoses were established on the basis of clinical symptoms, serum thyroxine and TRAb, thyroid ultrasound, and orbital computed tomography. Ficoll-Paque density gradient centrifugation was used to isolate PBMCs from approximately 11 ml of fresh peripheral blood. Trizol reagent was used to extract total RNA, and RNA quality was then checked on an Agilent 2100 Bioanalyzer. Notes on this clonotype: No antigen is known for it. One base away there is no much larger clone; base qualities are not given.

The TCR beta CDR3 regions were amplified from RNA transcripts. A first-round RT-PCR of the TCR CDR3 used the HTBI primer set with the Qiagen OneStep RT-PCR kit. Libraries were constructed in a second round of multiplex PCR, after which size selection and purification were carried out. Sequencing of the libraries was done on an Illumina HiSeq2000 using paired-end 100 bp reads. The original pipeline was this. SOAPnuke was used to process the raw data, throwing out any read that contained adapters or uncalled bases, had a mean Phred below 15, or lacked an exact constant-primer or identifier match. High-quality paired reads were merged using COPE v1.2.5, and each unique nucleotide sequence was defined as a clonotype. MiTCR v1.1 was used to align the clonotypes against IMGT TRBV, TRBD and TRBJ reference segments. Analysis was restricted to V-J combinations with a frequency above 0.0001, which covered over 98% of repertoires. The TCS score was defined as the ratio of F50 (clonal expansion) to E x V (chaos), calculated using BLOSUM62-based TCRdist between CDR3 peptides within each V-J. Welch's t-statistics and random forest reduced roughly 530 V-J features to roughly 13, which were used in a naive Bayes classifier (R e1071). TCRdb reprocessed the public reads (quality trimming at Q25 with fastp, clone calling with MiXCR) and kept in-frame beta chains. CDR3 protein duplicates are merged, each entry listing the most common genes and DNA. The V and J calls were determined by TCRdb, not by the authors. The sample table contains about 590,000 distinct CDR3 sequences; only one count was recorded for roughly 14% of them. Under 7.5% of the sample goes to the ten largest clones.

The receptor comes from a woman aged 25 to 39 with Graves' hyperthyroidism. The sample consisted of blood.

The nucleotide sequence reads as follows: TGTGCTAGTGGGACAGGGATTAGCACAGATACGCAGTATTTT. Translated, it reads CASGTGISTDTQYF. The rearrangement joined TRBV12-5 to TRBJ2-3; TRBD1 aligns with 7 central bases. According to the germline V gene, CDR1 reads LGHNT and CDR2 reads FRNRAP. V and J are trimmed by 6 bases and 0 bases, and the gene matches miss 3 bases of the junction. Including cysteine and phenylalanine, the CDR3 has 14 amino acids. Only the CDR3 portion is preserved as DNA: 42 bases, with reading frame beginning at the first base.